The rows below give T cell receptor beta chains drawn from one sample of a study of regulatory and conventional T cells in breast cancer. One entry per CDR3 protein results from TCRdb running MiXCR on the PCR reads. The sample holds approximately 200 distinct CDR3 sequences, 31% seen once. The sequencing sample was made of regulatory T cells from blood. The receptors here all came from a female donor with breast cancer. The CDR3 runs from the conserved cysteine through the conserved F or W. D genes are given only for firm matches. Size tells how often a clone was seen (once, few, many) or the class of an expanded clone, and some rows leave it out.

TRBV7-9	TRBJ1-1	TRBD1	once	TGTGCCAGCACCTACGGACAGGGTGGCGCTTTCTTT	CASTYGQGGAFF
TRBV28	TRBJ1-3	-	hyperexpanded	TGTGCCAGCAGTATCCAACAGGGACTGACGGGAAACACCATATATTTT	CASSIQQGLTGNTIYF
TRBV29-1	TRBJ2-3	TRBD1	hyperexpanded	TGCAGCGTTGGGCTAACAGGGGGCGCAGATACGCAGTATTTT	CSVGLTGGADTQYF
TRBV20-1	TRBJ2-3	-	large	TGCAGGCCTGTAGGCGATACGCAGTATTTT	CRPVGDTQYF
TRBV5-6	TRBJ1-1	-	hyperexpanded	TGTGCCAGCAGGGAGAGCCGTTTCAGGGACACTGAAGCTTTCTTT	CASRESRFRDTEAFF
TRBV27	TRBJ2-7	TRBD1	-	TGTGCCAGCAGAAAACCGGGACAGGGAATCTACGAGCAGTACTTC	CASRKPGQGIYEQYF
TRBV19	TRBJ1-5	-	-	TGTGCCAGTAGTATGCGGACAGTGTCTAAACTTAGCAATCAGCCCCAGCATTTT	CASSMRTVSKLSNQPQHF
TRBV6-5	TRBJ1-1	-	large	TGTGCCAGCAGCTTCGGAGGCGCTGAAGCTTTCTTT	CASSFGGAEAFF
TRBV5-5	TRBJ1-4	TRBD1	large	TGTGCCAGCAGCTTGCTGACAGGGGGTGGTGAAAAACTGTTTTTT	CASSLLTGGGEKLFF
TRBV20-1	TRBJ2-3	-	-	TGCAGTGCTCCACAAGGAGGGGGGGCATCTGATACGCAGTATTTT	CSAPQGGGASDTQYF
TRBV7-3	TRBJ2-1	TRBD2	hyperexpanded	TGTGCCAGCAGCTCGCCGGGACTACAGTCGTTCTTC	CASSSPGLQSFF
TRBV18	TRBJ2-5	TRBD1	hyperexpanded	TGTGCCAGCTCCCCCATGGGACAGCAAGAGACCCAGTACTTC	CASSPMGQQETQYF
TRBV5-1	TRBJ2-5	-	-	TGCGCCAGCAGCTTGGGCGACAGGTACCAAGAGACCCAGTACTTC	CASSLGDRYQETQYF
TRBV4-3	TRBJ2-3	-	hyperexpanded	TGCGCCAGCAGCCAACTAGCGATTAGCACAGATACGCAGTATTTT	CASSQLAISTDTQYF
TRBV4-2	TRBJ2-3	-	-	TGTGCCAGCAGCCAAGTCAGAGAAAGCACAGATACGCAGTATTTT	CASSQVRESTDTQYF
TRBV12-3/TRBV12-4	TRBJ2-4	-	large	TGTGCCAGCAGGGAAACAGGGCTTGGTTTTGACAAAAACATTCAGTACTTC	CASRETGLGFDKNIQYF
TRBV5-1	TRBJ1-1	-	-	TGCGCCAGCAGCTTGGGGGCGGAACTTGAAGCTTTCTTT	CASSLGAELEAFF
TRBV7-8	TRBJ2-5	-	large	TGTGCCAGCAGCTTCGACTCCCCTCCTCAGGAGACCCAGTACTTC	CASSFDSPPQETQYF
TRBV28	TRBJ1-2	-	hyperexpanded	TGTGCCAGCAGTTTGCCGGGGTTTGGCTACACCTTC	CASSLPGFGYTF
TRBV29-1	TRBJ2-5	-	-	TGCAGCGTTGATTTGGTATCCGAGACCCAGTACTTC	CSVDLVSETQYF
TRBV19	TRBJ2-3	TRBD1	large	TGTGCCAGTAGTCGGAATCTAGGGGGCAATACGCAGTATTTT	CASSRNLGGNTQYF
TRBV5-1	TRBJ1-2	-	large	TGCGCCAGCAGCTTGGAGGGTAAAGAAGAAGCCAAAACTAACTATGGCTACACCTTC	CASSLEGKEEAKTNYGYTF
TRBV19	TRBJ1-1	-	hyperexpanded	TGTGCCAGTAGTAGCCGGGACTTCAAGAACACTGAAGCTTTCTTT	CASSSRDFKNTEAFF
TRBV5-6	TRBJ1-2	-	-	TGTGCCAGCAGCAGGAGGACGGGGACCTATGGCTACACCTTC	CASSRRTGTYGYTF
TRBV29-1	TRBJ1-1	-	large	TGCAGCGTTGAAAGAGGGGGGAACACTGAAGCTTTCTTT	CSVERGGNTEAFF
TRBV2	TRBJ2-5	-	hyperexpanded	TGTGCCAGCAGTGGCAGGATGTACCAAGAGACCCAGTACTTC	CASSGRMYQETQYF
TRBV6-2/TRBV6-3	TRBJ2-5	-	large	TGTGCCAGCAGTCCCGAGGGGAGAGAGACCCAGTACTTC	CASSPEGRETQYF
TRBV2	TRBJ2-7	-	large	TGTGCCAGCAGCCTCTCTCCTAGCGCTCACGAGCAGTACTTC	CASSLSPSAHEQYF